Included here is one T cell receptor beta chain sequence, with context. Its antigen is unidentified. Oncomine TCR Beta short-read sequencing was applied to DNA from cultured CD4+ T cells. Once CD4+ T cells had been cultured, genomic DNA was extracted from them. TCRdb recomputed calls from the PCR reads with MiXCR, one row per CDR3 protein. The sample holds about 11,000 distinct CDR3 sequences; roughly 55% are singletons and the top ten take more than 9.5%. The germline CDR1 and CDR2 sequences are SGHTA and FQGNSA. The CDR3 has 11 residues. V lost 0 bases, J lost 7 bases, and 0 bases lay in between. Treatment noted: roughly 11-day PBMC culture with coronavirus spike peptide pools or control peptides (ViraFEST assay). This entry comes from a study of vaccination and CD4 T cells after COVID-19. About the study: A CEFX pool, an HIV-1 Nef pool, or else no peptide went into the control cultures.

The source material was CD4+ T cells from blood, cultured in vitro. This clonotype was sampled from a human donor who had recovered from COVID-19. J is TRBJ2-2 and V is TRBV7-2; D is ambiguous. The CDR3: CASSLAGELFF. The CDR3 DNA is TGTGCCAGCAGCTTAGCCGGGGAGCTGTTTTTT.